Listed here is a single TCR beta chain. Antigen unknown. Germline CDR1 GTSNPN, CDR2 SVGIG (reference sequence). CDR3 length: 13 amino acids. V lost 7 bases, J lost 3 bases, and 6 bases stayed unmatched. TCRdb's copy holds only in-frame clones and misses some; the assay was immunoSEQ multiplex PCR. The table includes around 310,000 clones, around four fifths detected once. This sample is part of a study of cytotoxic CD8 clonotypes in ibrutinib-treated CLL. Study summary: Once treatment had gone on for a median of about twelve months, range 6 to 36, response samples were drawn.

Study observations and caveats: Sampling times (in sustained-remission versus progressing patients) were not the same. The clonality went up when patients responded to ibrutinib and dropped back toward baseline at progression. Public clonotypes, rarely seen, contracted or held steady on treatment.

The chain links TRBV30 to TRBJ1-2; the match to TRBD1 covers 9 bases. The TCR was taken from a human donor with chronic lymphocytic leukemia. The material was PBMCs, obtained before ibrutinib treatment. The CDR3: CASSGQGHYGYTF. CDR3 DNA sequence: TGTGCCTCTAGTGGACAGGGGCACTATGGCTACACCTTC. The variable domain in full, completed from reference TRBV30 and TRBJ1-2, reads SQTIHQWPATLVQPVGSPLSLECTVEGTSNPNLYWYRQAAGRGLQLLFYSVGIGQISSEVPQNLSASRPQDRQFILSSKKLLLSDSGFYLCASSGQGHYGYTFGSGTRLTVV.